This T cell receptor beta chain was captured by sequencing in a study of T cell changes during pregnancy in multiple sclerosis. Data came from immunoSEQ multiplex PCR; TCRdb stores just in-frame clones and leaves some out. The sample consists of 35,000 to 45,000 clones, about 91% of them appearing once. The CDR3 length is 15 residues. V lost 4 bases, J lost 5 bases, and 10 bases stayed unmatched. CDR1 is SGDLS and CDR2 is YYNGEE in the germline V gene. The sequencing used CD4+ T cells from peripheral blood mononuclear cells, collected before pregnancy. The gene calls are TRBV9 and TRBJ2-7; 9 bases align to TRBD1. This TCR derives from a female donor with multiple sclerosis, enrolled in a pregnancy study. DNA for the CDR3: TGTGCCAGCAGCAACCTGGGACAGGGCAGCGACGAGCAGTACTTC. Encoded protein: CASSNLGQGSDEQYF. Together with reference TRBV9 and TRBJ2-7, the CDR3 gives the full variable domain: DSGVTQTPKHLITATGQRVTLRCSPRSGDLSVYWYQQSLDQGLQFLIQYYNGEERAKGNILERFSAQQFPDLHSELNLSSLELGDSALYFCASSNLGQGSDEQYFGPGTRLTVT.